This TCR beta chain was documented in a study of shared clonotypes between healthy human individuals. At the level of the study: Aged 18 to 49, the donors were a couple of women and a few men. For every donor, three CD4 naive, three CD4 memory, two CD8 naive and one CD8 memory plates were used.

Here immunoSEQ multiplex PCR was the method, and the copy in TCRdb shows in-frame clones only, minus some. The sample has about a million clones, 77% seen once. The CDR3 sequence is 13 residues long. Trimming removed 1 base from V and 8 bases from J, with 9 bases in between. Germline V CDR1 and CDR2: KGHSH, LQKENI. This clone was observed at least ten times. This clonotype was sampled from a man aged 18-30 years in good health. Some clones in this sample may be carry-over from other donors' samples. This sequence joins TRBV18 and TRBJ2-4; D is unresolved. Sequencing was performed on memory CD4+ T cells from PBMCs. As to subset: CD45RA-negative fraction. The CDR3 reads CASSPLGSYIQYF. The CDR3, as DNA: TGTGCCAGCTCACCACTCGGGTCGTACATTCAGTACTTC.